This T cell receptor (beta chain) was captured in a study of blood T cell repertoires in COVID-19. The length of the CDR3 is 19 residues. Germline V CDR1 and CDR2: LGHDT, YNNKEL (reference sequence). V shed 0 bases and J 5 bases; nucleotides not matched to a gene: 11. Clones were read by immunoSEQ multiplex PCR, and TCRdb kept only the in-frame ones, dropping some. The sample gives fewer than 350,000 clones, 88% of which show up once; 9.4% is in the top ten. This chain joins TRBV3-1 (or the pseudogene TRBV3-2) and TRBJ2-2; 11 nucleotides align to TRBD2. Sequenced material: peripheral blood. This receptor was obtained from a man aged 18 to 30 with active or convalescent COVID-19. The CDR3 DNA reads TGTGCCAGCAGCCAAGAAGGGAGTAGCGGGGGGGCTAGAACCGGGGAGCTGTTTTTT. This gives the protein CASSQEGSSGGARTGELFF.